These T cell receptor beta chains were read from a single sample in a study of T cells in Graves' hyperthyroidism and ophthalmopathy. TCRdb processed the multiplex PCR reads anew with MiXCR; each CDR3 protein has one entry. The sample lists hundreds of thousands of distinct CDR3 sequences; 17% were seen once. The sequencing input was blood. The receptors stem from a woman between 18 and 30 years old with Graves' ophthalmopathy. The CDR3 runs from the conserved cysteine through the conserved F or W. The order of the fields is J gene, V gene, clone size, D gene, CDR3 DNA, CDR3 protein. D genes are given only for firm matches. Not all rows give a size; the values are once, few, many and, for expanded clones, a class.

TRBJ1-2 | TRBV28 | many | TRBD1 | TGTGCCAGCAGTATACCGGGACAGGGTGTCAAGGGCTACACCTTC | CASSIPGQGVKGYTF
TRBJ2-1 | TRBV19 | NA | TRBD1 | TGTGCCAGTAGCCGGGACAGGGGGCTCGGAAATGAGCAGTTCTTC | CASSRDRGLGNEQFF
TRBJ1-2 | TRBV20-1 | many | NA | TGCAGTGCTAAGGGGCAGGGGAACTATGGCTACACCTTC | CSAKGQGNYGYTF
TRBJ1-2 | TRBV18 | NA | TRBD1 | TGTGCCAGCTCACCGGACAGGGGGCGTAACTATGGCTACACCTTC | CASSPDRGRNYGYTF
TRBJ2-7 | TRBV4-2 | few | NA | TGTGCCAGCAGCCTAAGGGCCGGGGCCTACGAGCAGTACTTC | CASSLRAGAYEQYF
TRBJ2-1 | TRBV20-1 | many | NA | TGCAGTGCTAGTTCTGGTTACTACAATGAGCAGTTCTTC | CSASSGYYNEQFF
TRBJ2-1 | TRBV15 | many | NA | TGTGCCACCTCTCCAACCGGGCGGGAAAACAATGAGCAGTTCTTC | CATSPTGRENNEQFF
TRBJ1-4 | TRBV6-5 | many | NA | TGTGCCAGCAGTTACTCGACCGCAGGTTATGAAAAACTGTTTTTT | CASSYSTAGYEKLFF
TRBJ2-3 | TRBV28 | many | NA | TGTGCCAGCGGGTCGAACACAGATACGCAGTATTTT | CASGSNTDTQYF
TRBJ2-1 | TRBV5-1 | many | TRBD2 | TGCGCCAGCAGCCCCCTAGCGGGACGCTCCTACAATGAGCAGTTCTTC | CASSPLAGRSYNEQFF
TRBJ2-1 | TRBV7-3 | many | TRBD2 | TGTGCCAGCAGCATTAGCGGGGCCTACAATGAGCAGTTCTTC | CASSISGAYNEQFF
TRBJ2-3 | TRBV7-6 | many | NA | TGTGCCAGCAGCTTAGGGATGGGTGACACAGATACGCAGTATTTT | CASSLGMGDTDTQYF
TRBJ2-7 | TRBV6-1 | many | NA | TGTGCCAGCAGACCCGGAAGCTCCTACGAGCAGTACTTC | CASRPGSSYEQYF
TRBJ2-3 | TRBV20-1 | many | NA | TGCAGTGCTAGAAACAGGGAGAGCACAGATACGCAGTATTTT | CSARNRESTDTQYF
TRBJ2-7 | TRBV20-1 | once | NA | TGCAGTGCTAGAGTCGCCGGGAACAAGGACGAGCAGTACTTC | CSARVAGNKDEQYF
TRBJ2-7 | TRBV28 | NA | NA | TGTGCCAGCAGTTATCGTCTAGCTAGAAGGGAGCAGTACTTC | CASSYRLARREQYF